Below are 17 T cell receptor beta chains sequenced from a single sample in a study of T cells after yellow fever vaccination. In TCRdb, the 5' RACE reads were re-called with MiXCR into one record per CDR3 protein. The repertoire includes 450,000 to 550,000 distinct CDR3 sequences, 20% to 25% of them detected once, and roughly a sixth sits in the top ten. Sequencing used PBMCs, obtained approximately 22 days after the first yellow fever vaccination. The receptor set was obtained from a man younger than 30 who received the YFV17D yellow fever vaccine.

This clonotype was counted a few times. The rearrangement uses TRBV3-1 and TRBJ2-1; D might be TRBD2 (6 bases). Germline CDR1 and CDR2: LGHDT and YNNKEL (reference sequence). The CDR3 has 13 amino acids. V was trimmed by 3 bases and J by 15 bases, leaving 18 bases between them. DNA of the CDR3: TGTGCCAGCAGCCAGTGGCTGACGGGGGATAGGTTCTTC. The encoded protein is CASSQWLTGDRFF.

The gene calls are TRBV6-2 or TRBV6-3 and TRBJ2-7; the D gene could be TRBD1 or TRBD2 (6 bases each). V was cut by 8 bases and J by 9 bases, with 17 bases left in between. The CDR3 contains 12 residues. Germline CDR1 reads MNHEY; CDR2 reads SVGEGT. The CDR3 DNA reads as TGTGCCAGCGGCCAGGGGAGGTTCGGGCAGTACGTC. It encodes CASGQGRFGQYV.

This chain connects TRBV20-1 to TRBJ2-2; D ambiguous. This CDR3 is built from 13 residues. With 3 bases removed from V and 3 bases from J, the gap between germline ends came to 8 bases. The V gene's germline CDR1 is DFQATT and CDR2 SNEGSKA (reference sequence). DNA of the CDR3: TGCAGTGCTAGTTTTGTCGACACCGGGGAGCTGTTTTTT. This translates into CSASFVDTGELFF.

This rearrangement joins TRBV7-2 to TRBJ1-4; D unresolved. The germline V and J ends were trimmed by 1 base and 7 bases, with 10 bases remaining between them. Germline values: CDR1 SGHTA, CDR2 FQGNSA. There are 14 residues in the CDR3. The CDR3 DNA sequence: TGTGCCAGCAGCTTAGTGAGTTGGGGTGAAAAACTGTTTTTT. It specifies CASSLVSWGEKLFF.

The V call is TRBV11-2, the J call TRBJ1-6; TRBD1 is a possible D gene (5 bases). Germline V gives CDR1 SGHAT, CDR2 FQNNGV. This CDR3 contains 16 residues. Trimming took off 1 base at V and 7 bases at J, with 14 bases between the two ends. The CDR3 DNA reads TGTGCCAGCAGCTTAGCCCTAAACAGGTGGAATTCACCCCTCCACTTT. Translating it yields CASSLALNRWNSPLHF.

The CDR3 nucleotides read TGCAGCGCCTCCGGGACAGGGGATGGCTACACCTTC. Amino acids: CSASGTGDGYTF. The chain combines TRBV29-1 with TRBJ1-2; 10 positions match TRBD1. J lost 6 bases, V lost 7 bases, and 5 bases had no gene match. Germline-derived CDR1 and CDR2 are SQVTM and ANQGSEA. The CDR3 runs 12 residues.

This clonotype was detected only once. The chain combines TRBV24-1 with TRBJ2-1, with no clear D. The CDR3 sequence is 12 residues long. V was pared by 3 bases and J by 3 bases, with 2 bases between. The germline gives CDR1 KGHDR, CDR2 SFDVKD. CDR3 nucleotide sequence: TGTGCCACCAGTGATCACTACAATGAGCAGTTCTTC. Amino acid sequence: CATSDHYNEQFF.

This clonotype was picked up a small number of times. V and J are TRBV6-1 and TRBJ1-1; TRBD1 matches 8 bases. The ends lost 6 bases at V and 9 bases at J; junction bases unmatched: 9. This CDR3 spans 13 amino acids. Looked up from germline, CDR1 is MNHNS and CDR2 is SASEGT. The CDR3 reads CASSLTGEWKAFF. The DNA for the CDR3 is TGTGCCAGCAGCCTGACAGGGGAATGGAAAGCTTTCTTT.

The chain has TRBV7-6 and TRBJ1-1, with 7 bases aligning to TRBD1. CDR3 length: 15 residues. V lost 5 bases, J lost 0 bases, and 6 bases stayed unmatched. Germline lookup yields CDR1 SGHVS and CDR2 FNYEAQ. Written as DNA, the CDR3 is TGTGCCAGCAGCCCCGACAGGGCTATGAACACTGAAGCTTTCTTT. It specifies CASSPDRAMNTEAFF.

The chain employs TRBV7-2 and TRBJ1-2; 11 nucleotides line up with TRBD1. CDR3 size: 14 residues. From germline, CDR1 is SGHTA and CDR2 FQGNSA. V shed 5 bases and J 8 bases; nucleotides not matched to a gene: 7. The CDR3 sequence is CASSPDRGRVGYTF. The CDR3, as DNA: TGTGCCAGCAGCCCGGACAGGGGGCGCGTGGGCTACACCTTC.

This clonotype was counted a few times. This sequence joins TRBV19 and TRBJ1-2, with TRBD1 as a possible D gene (6 bases). The length of the CDR3 is 13 residues. Germline CDR1 and CDR2: LNHDA and SQIVND (reference sequence). The V end lost 5 bases, the J end lost 3 bases, and 10 bases lay between the germline ends. CDR3 DNA sequence: TGTGCCAGTAGTGAGGGGGGGGACTATGGCTACACCTTC. This gives the protein CASSEGGDYGYTF. Supplemented by reference TRBV19 and TRBJ1-2, the full variable domain reads DGGITQSPKYLFRKEGQNVTLSCEQNLNHDAMYWYRQDPGQGLRLIYYSQIVNDFQKGDIAEGYSVSREKKESFPLTVTSAQKNPTAFYLCASSEGGDYGYTFGSGTRLTVV.

This chain connects TRBV27 to TRBJ1-5; TRBD1 matches 7 bases. The CDR3 has 12 amino acids. V lost 3 bases to trimming and J lost 11 bases; unmatched junction nucleotides: 4. CDR1 MNHEY and CDR2 SMNVEV come from the germline V gene (reference sequence). The CDR3 DNA reads TGTGCCAGCAGTTTCCCAGGACAGGCCCAGCATTTT. It specifies CASSFPGQAQHF.

The chain links TRBV3-1 to TRBJ2-7, with D unresolved. Trimming shortened V by 4 bases and J by 6 bases, and 13 bases separated the two germline ends. This CDR3 has 13 residues. Germline CDR1 and CDR2: LGHDT and YNNKEL (reference sequence). CDR3 region: CASSRGGPAEQYF. In DNA, the CDR3 is TGTGCCAGCAGCCGCGGTGGGCCGGCCGAGCAGTACTTC.

The J gene is TRBJ2-3, the V gene TRBV5-4; 11 bases agree with TRBD2. Looked up from germline, CDR1 is SGHNT and CDR2 is YYREEE (reference sequence). CDR3 size: 15 residues. The trim removed 3 bases at V and 6 bases at J, leaving 6 bases unmatched. The CDR3 loop reads CASSSSGGSVDTQYF. The DNA of the CDR3 is TGTGCCAGCAGCTCTAGCGGGGGGAGTGTGGATACGCAGTATTTT.

This clonotype was picked up a small number of times. The chain recombines TRBV7-2 with TRBJ1-2; 7 positions agree with TRBD1. V lost 4 bases and J lost 2; bases outside the gene matches: 4. Germline V lookup: CDR1 SGHTA, CDR2 FQGNSA. This CDR3 spans 14 amino acids. CDR3 in amino acids: CASSSTGQNYGYTF. The CDR3, as DNA: TGTGCCAGCAGCTCCACGGGACAGAACTATGGCTACACCTTC.

In regard to this clonotype: This clone may be a read error of a much larger clone one base away. The chain is built from TRBV5-1 and TRBJ2-3; D remains unclear. CDR3 length equals 14 residues. Trimming pared 0 bases from V and 4 bases from J, leaving 9 bases between. Germline CDR1 is SGHRS and CDR2 is YFSETQ. The CDR3 here is CASSLGRFSDTQYF. The CDR3, as DNA: TGCGCCAGCAGCTTGGGGCGGTTCTCAGATACGCAGTATTTT. The full variable domain, its missing parts supplied by reference TRBV5-1 and TRBJ2-3, is KAGVTQTPRYLIKTRGQQVTLSCSPISGHRSVSWYQQTPGQGLQFLFEYFSETQRNKGNFPGRFSGRQFSNSRSEMNVSTLELGDSALYLCASSLGRFSDTQYFGPGTRLTVL.

The table lists this clonotype with a few counts. V gene TRBV4-3 combines with J gene TRBJ2-6; 9 bases match TRBD1. Germline assignment: CDR1 LGHNA and CDR2 YSLEER. CDR3 length: 20 amino acids. With V trimmed by 3 bases and J by 0 bases, 12 bases remained unmatched. The CDR3 DNA reads TGCGCCAGCAGCCACGTCTCAGGGGGACAGGGTCTCTCTGGGGCCAACGTCCTGACTTTC. The encoded protein is CASSHVSGGQGLSGANVLTF.